The clone carrying this TCR beta chain occurred once. Its cognate antigen is unknown. Only in-frame clones appear in the TCRdb table, and some are missing; sequencing was by immunoSEQ multiplex PCR. The sample lists about 52,000 clones, roughly 82% seen once, with around 13% in the top ten. These data are taken from a study of identifying expanded T cells in peripheral blood. The study, taken as a whole, reports: Technical replicates showed roughly 1.2 changed clones; two weeks about 16; four weeks 19. Clone count variance between approximately two-week samples rose with total template count.

This CDR3 has 11 amino acids. CDR1 MNHNY and CDR2 SVGAGI come from the germline V gene (reference sequence). V gave up 4 bases and J gave up 8 bases, with 5 bases separating them. During the collection period, no donor immune events like infections were recorded. The sequencing sample was made of blood. This TCR was sampled from a person between 18 and 70 years old in good health. The chain is built from TRBV6-6 and TRBJ2-2; no firm D call. The CDR3 here is CASSFSGELFF. For the CDR3, the DNA is TGTGCCAGCAGTTTTTCTGGGGAGCTGTTTTTT.